This TCR beta chain derives from a study of T-cell reconstitution after alpha-beta-depleted transplantation in children. The study's findings and limits: There were reportedly several hundred expanded graft clones from which alpha-beta T cells came about two months after transplant.

The V gene's germline CDR1 is SGHAT and CDR2 FQNNGV. The J segment lost 1 base and the V segment lost 1 base, leaving 16 bases of the junction unmatched. This CDR3 region has 20 residues. This clonotype was recorded at least ten times. Its antigen is not identified. This sample's TCRbeta library carried unique molecular identifier barcodes. TCRdb reprocessed the PCR reads with MiXCR, giving one entry per CDR3 protein. The sample has about 200,000 distinct CDR3 sequences; 6.3% are singletons. The sequencing here drew on PBMCs, taken before TCRalphabeta/CD19-depleted stem cell transplant. The source of this sequence is a girl under two years old with combined immunodeficiency, due to receive a stem cell transplant. This chain uses TRBV11-2 with TRBJ2-1; 7 bases align to TRBD2. CDR3 DNA: TGTGCCAGCAGCTTAGTGGCACCACCGGTGGGAGGGGTTTCCTACAATGAGCAGTTCTTC. Translating it yields CASSLVAPPVGGVSYNEQFF. Drawing the rest from reference TRBV11-2 and TRBJ2-1, the complete variable domain is EAGVAQSPRYKIIEKRQSVAFWCNPISGHATLYWYQQILGQGPKLLIQFQNNGVVDDSQLPKDRFSAERLKGVDSTLKIQPAKLEDSAVYLCASSLVAPPVGGVSYNEQFFGPGTRLTVL.